One and the same sample provided the 17 T cell receptor beta chains below, sequenced in a study of regulatory T cells in long-lasting Graves disease. The time point denotes: persistent/refractory GD, antithyroid drugs over 5 years with positive TRAb. The TCR library was prepared using RNA isolated from PBMCs. Arm-PCR with iRepertoire HTBI primers amplified the CDR3 regions for these TCR beta libraries. MiXCR, applied by TCRdb to the multiplex PCR reads, yields one record per CDR3 protein. The table shows over 450,000 distinct CDR3 sequences, with about a fifth occurring only once. The sequencing here drew on peripheral blood mononuclear cells (PBMCs), taken when the disease was refractory, from a patient treated with antithyroid drugs. The receptors originated from a female donor with Graves disease.

This clonotype occurred many times. The rearrangement links TRBV20-1 to TRBJ1-1, with D maybe TRBD1 (6 bases). Germline V gene data show CDR1 as DFQATT and CDR2 as SNEGSKA (reference sequence). The CDR3 consists of 18 residues. V lost 6 bases, J lost 0 bases, and 26 bases lay in between. CDR3: CSALKGWRTEPMNTEAFF. CDR3 DNA: TGCAGTGCCCTCAAAGGGTGGAGGACAGAACCCATGAACACTGAAGCTTTCTTT.

This sequence joins TRBV27 and TRBJ1-1; D not certain. Germline V gives CDR1 MNHEY, CDR2 SMNVEV (reference sequence). V was trimmed by 0 bases and J by 4 bases, leaving 9 bases between them. The CDR3 is 14 amino acids. CDR3 nucleotides: TGTGCCAGCAGTTTATCCACAGTGGGCACTGAAGCTTTCTTT. Translated, it gives CASSLSTVGTEAFF.

This clonotype was picked up many times. DNA of the CDR3: TGTGCCAGCAGCTTGGGGTACTCTGAACAGGGGATTGTGGGAGCTTTCTTT. Its protein is CASSLGYSEQGIVGAFF. The chain carries TRBV5-6 and TRBJ1-1; 7 bases are a match to TRBD1. CDR3 length equals 17 residues. With 0 bases clipped from V and 10 bases from J, the junction kept 18 bases outside the gene matches. Germline V CDR1 and CDR2: SGHDT, YYEEEE.

This clonotype occurred many times. The V gene is TRBV9, the J gene TRBJ2-7; no clear D. Between the trimmed V and J ends, which lost 0 bases and 3 bases, there was a span of 7 bases. Germline CDR1 and CDR2: SGDLS and YYNGEE. The CDR3 sequence is 13 residues long. The CDR3 nucleotides are TGTGCCAGCAGCGTAGGGGCGGACTACGAGCAGTACTTC. The encoded protein is CASSVGADYEQYF.

Worth noting for this clonotype: A much larger clone sits a single nucleotide away, making a read error possible. The rearrangement links TRBV7-9 to TRBJ1-1, with D possibly being TRBD1 (6 bases). CDR1 is SEHNR and CDR2 is FQNEAQ in the germline V gene (reference sequence). The CDR3 is made up of 14 amino acids. The V end was cut by 4 bases, the J end by 4 bases, with 13 bases between. The chain's CDR3 is CASSSGHQSTEAFF. The CDR3 nucleotides are TGTGCCAGCAGCTCGGGACACCAGAGCACTGAAGCTTTCTTT.

This clonotype was seen many times. The V gene is TRBV28, the J gene TRBJ1-1; D is unclear. The CDR3 is made up of 15 amino acids. The V gene's germline CDR1 is MDHEN and CDR2 SYDVKM. Trimming stripped 2 bases from V and 1 base from J, with 11 bases between. CDR3 in amino acids: CASSLPREPNTEAFF. CDR3 DNA sequence: TGTGCCAGCAGTTTACCTCGGGAGCCGAACACTGAAGCTTTCTTT.

This clonotype was recorded many times. This rearrangement joins TRBV28 to TRBJ1-2, with D tentatively TRBD1 (5 bases). The V end was cut by 6 bases, the J end by 4 bases, with 15 bases between. Germline V gives CDR1 MDHEN, CDR2 SYDVKM. CDR3 length equals 14 residues. CDR3 coding DNA: TGTGCCAGCAGCCTCAGGGTCGGCCTCTATGGCTACACCTTC. Translating gives CASSLRVGLYGYTF.

This clonotype was observed a few times. The chain is built from TRBV15 and TRBJ1-5, with TRBD1 matching 9 bases. J gave up 2 bases and V 5 bases, and 13 bases lay outside the gene matches. Per the germline V gene, CDR1 is LNHNV and CDR2 is YYDKDF (reference sequence). CDR3 length equals 18 residues. The CDR3 loop is CATSPTQDRGKGNQPQHF. CDR3 sequence (DNA): TGTGCCACCAGCCCGACCCAGGACAGGGGAAAGGGCAATCAGCCCCAGCATTTT.

This clonotype was recorded many times. The CDR3 DNA sequence: TGTGCCAGCAGTTCGGGGGGGGTAGCGGGGGATAAAAACATTCAGTACTTC. This gives the protein CASSSGGVAGDKNIQYF. This chain links TRBV28 with TRBJ2-4; TRBD2 matches at 9 bases. V shed 4 bases, J shed 4 bases, and the junction held 11 bases outside the gene matches. Germline-derived CDR1 and CDR2 are MDHEN and SYDVKM. The CDR3 has 17 amino acids.

The chain couples TRBV28 to TRBJ2-7; TRBD1 aligns across 9 bases. Germline values: CDR1 MDHEN, CDR2 SYDVKM. The CDR3 spans 13 residues. The V segment lost 10 bases and the J segment 3 bases; nucleotides outside the gene matches: 7. The CDR3 loop reads CATKTGGNYEQYF. As DNA, the CDR3 is TGTGCCACCAAGACAGGGGGGAACTACGAGCAGTACTTC.

V is TRBV5-6 and J is TRBJ2-5; 10 nucleotides align to TRBD2. Trimming took 0 bases from V and 5 from J; bases not matched to a gene: 10. Germline lookup yields CDR1 SGHDT and CDR2 YYEEEE. This CDR3 is 17 amino acids long. The CDR3 DNA reads TGTGCCAGCAGCTTGGTGACTAGCGGGCGGGCGGTGGAGACCCAGTACTTC. It encodes CASSLVTSGRAVETQYF.

Turning to this clonotype: Given a much more abundant clone one base away, this may be a read error. This chain uses TRBV20-1 with TRBJ2-6, with D possibly being TRBD1 (6 bases). This CDR3 comprises 19 residues. Germline-derived CDR1 and CDR2 are DFQATT and SNEGSKA (reference sequence). With 0 bases removed from V and 4 bases from J, the gap between germline ends came to 22 bases. For the CDR3, the DNA is TGCAGTGCTAGAGATAATCGAGGACAGAGGGCATGGGGGGCCAACGTCCTGACTTTC. Its translation is CSARDNRGQRAWGANVLTF.

A note on this clonotype: This may arise from a read error, as a much more abundant clone is one base away. The chain carries TRBV12-3 or TRBV12-4 and TRBJ2-7, with 7 nucleotides matching TRBD1. The CDR3 has 15 amino acids. The CDR3 DNA sequence: TGTGCCAGCAGGGGCAGACAGGGACCAAACTACGAGCAGCACTTC. This sequence encodes CASRGRQGPNYEQHF.

The sample holds many counts of this clonotype. CDR3 region: CASGDIIHTQDTEAFF. The CDR3 coding sequence is TGTGCCAGCGGCGACATAATCCACACGCAGGACACTGAAGCTTTCTTT. This chain connects TRBV28 to TRBJ1-1; no clear D. Per the germline V gene, CDR1 is MDHEN and CDR2 is SYDVKM. V was trimmed by 8 bases and J by 3 bases, leaving 22 bases between them. This CDR3 region has 16 residues.

This clonotype was seen ten or more times. This chain uses TRBV28 with TRBJ1-1; D gene unclear. This CDR3 has 13 residues. Germline assignment: CDR1 MDHEN and CDR2 SYDVKM. V shed 4 bases and J shed 10 bases, with 16 bases lying between them. CDR3 DNA sequence: TGTGCCAGCAGTTGGGAAGGGCCTAATGTAGCTTTCTTT. Amino acids: CASSWEGPNVAFF.

The chain joins TRBV6-9 to TRBJ1-5, with D possibly TRBD1 on 6 matching bases. V was clipped by 3 bases and J by 2 bases, with 14 bases between them. The CDR3 is 16 residues long. CDR1 is MNHGY and CDR2 is SVAAGI in the germline V gene. CDR3 region: CASSYSQGIGNQPQHF. DNA of the CDR3: TGTGCCAGCAGTTACAGCCAGGGGATCGGCAATCAGCCCCAGCATTTT.

Ten or more counts support this clonotype. The chain recombines TRBV28 with TRBJ2-7; D is undetermined. The CDR3 runs 15 residues. Germline CDR1 is MDHEN and CDR2 is SYDVKM. The V end lost 1 base, the J end lost 4 bases, and 14 bases lay between the germline ends. The CDR3 spells CASSLSSSVRYEQYF. As DNA, the CDR3 is TGTGCCAGCAGTTTATCGTCTAGTGTCCGGTACGAGCAGTACTTC.